The next 7 T cell receptor beta chains were all read from a single sample in a study of T cells after yellow fever vaccination. TCRdb ran MiXCR on the 5' RACE reads and lists one entry per CDR3 protein. The table has some 300,000 distinct CDR3 sequences, around 8.6% seen once. Sequences were derived from CD4+ T cells sorted from PBMCs, sampled 5 days after the yellow fever booster vaccination. All receptors derive from a man between 18 and 35 years old who received the YFV17D yellow fever vaccine.

The gene calls are TRBV15 and TRBJ2-3; D tentatively reads TRBD1 or TRBD2 (5 bases each). Looked up from germline, CDR1 is LNHNV and CDR2 is YYDKDF (reference sequence). V was pared by 5 bases and J by 7 bases, with 10 bases between. The CDR3 spans 12 residues. The CDR3 sequence: CATSGWGNTQYF. In DNA form, the CDR3 reads TGTGCCACCAGCGGGTGGGGGAATACGCAGTATTTT.

This chain joins TRBV4-1 and TRBJ2-2; the match to TRBD2 covers 13 bases. J lost 1 base, V lost 6 bases, and 2 bases had no gene match. The CDR3 has 16 amino acids. The germline V gene has CDR1 MGHRA and CDR2 YSYEKL. The CDR3 DNA reads as TGCGCCAGCAGGGGACTAGCGGGGCAGAACACCGGGGAGCTGTTTTTT. This codes for CASRGLAGQNTGELFF.

This clonotype was seen repeatedly, ten times or more. The germline gene is not matched at one end of the junction; a read error may be the cause. J is TRBJ2-3 and V is TRBV5-1; D ambiguous. CDR3 length: 13 residues. Germline assignment: CDR1 SGHRS and CDR2 YFSETQ. CDR3 coding DNA: TGTGCCAGCAGCTTAGGCGGAACAGATACGCAGTATTTT. This gives the protein CASSLGGTDTQYF. The variable domain in full, completed from reference TRBV5-1 and TRBJ2-3, reads KAGVTQTPRYLIKTRGQQVTLSCSPISGHRSVSWYQQTPGQGLQFLFEYFSETQRNKGNFPGRFSGRQFSNSRSEMNVSTLELGDSALYLCASSLGGTDTQYFGPGTRLTVL.

This chain links TRBV5-1 with TRBJ1-2; no firm D call. The CDR3 is 13 amino acids. Per germline, CDR1 SGHRS and CDR2 YFSETQ. Trimming removed 4 bases from V and 6 bases from J, with 13 bases in between. The CDR3 bases are TGCGCCAGCAGCGCCGATCCGGGAAATGGCTACACCTTC. It codes for CASSADPGNGYTF.

This clonotype was picked up a small number of times. V usage is TRBV4-2 and J usage is TRBJ1-1, with D unclear. Germline-derived CDR1 and CDR2 are LGHNA and YNFKEQ. CDR3 size: 13 residues. Trimming cost V 0 bases and J 10 bases, with 12 bases left between them. The CDR3 region is CASSQDSGLGAFF. The CDR3 DNA follows: TGTGCCAGCAGCCAAGATTCCGGGCTCGGAGCTTTCTTT.

The chain couples TRBV14 to TRBJ2-7; 12 bases map to TRBD1. Germline assignment: CDR1 SGHDN and CDR2 FVKESK. The CDR3 has 14 amino acids. V lost 4 bases and J lost 6; bases outside the gene matches: 4. The CDR3 spells CASSPRDRGPEQYV. Here the CDR3 DNA reads TGTGCCAGCAGCCCCCGGGACAGGGGGCCCGAGCAGTACGTC.

This clonotype was counted at least ten times. The rearrangement links TRBV6-6 to TRBJ2-7; D remains ambiguous. CDR1 and CDR2 from the germline V gene are MNHNY and SVGAGI (reference sequence). CDR3 length: 13 amino acids. Trimming took 5 bases from V and 4 from J, leaving 12 bases between them. This CDR3 reads CASSAEPHYEQYV. CDR3 in DNA: TGTGCCAGCAGTGCCGAACCTCATTACGAGCAGTACGTC.